The clone carrying this T cell receptor (beta chain) has more than one count but fewer than ten. Its cognate antigen is unknown. CDR3 length: 14 residues. V was clipped by 1 base and J by 1 base, with 7 bases between them. The V gene's germline CDR1 is MNHNS and CDR2 SASEGT. This record belongs to a study of identical twins. The study's findings and limits: Out-of-frame alpha sequences shared by twins showed excess low generation probability. Clonotypes of the beta chain that were abundant in cord blood carried fewer insertions (memory repertoires showed none).

MiXCR was run by TCRdb on the 5' RACE reads, yielding one entry per CDR3 protein. The sample consists of fewer than 900,000 distinct CDR3 sequences, about 20% of them appearing once. These records were also assigned to another study, of T cells expressing NK-cell markers. That report notes: Of eight sequenced donors, seven were HCMV-seropositive and one HCMV-seronegative. No clear determination of HCMV specificity was made for expanded NKG2C+ T cell clones.

Sequences were obtained from PBMCs. The rearrangement links TRBV6-1 to TRBJ1-2; a possible D gene is TRBD1 (6 bases). This clonotype was sampled from a woman younger than 35 in good health. The CDR3 DNA reads TGTGCCAGCAGTGAAGGCAGGGGTAACTATGGCTACACCTTC. Residues: CASSEGRGNYGYTF.